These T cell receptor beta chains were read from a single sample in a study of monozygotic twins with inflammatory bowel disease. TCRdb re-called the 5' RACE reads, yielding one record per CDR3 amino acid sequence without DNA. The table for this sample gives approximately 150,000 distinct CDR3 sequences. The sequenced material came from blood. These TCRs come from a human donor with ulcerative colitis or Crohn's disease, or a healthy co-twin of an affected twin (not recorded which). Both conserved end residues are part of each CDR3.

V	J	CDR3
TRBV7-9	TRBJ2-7	CASSGGGSLIYEQYF
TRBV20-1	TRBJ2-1	CSATAGTGGYNEQFF
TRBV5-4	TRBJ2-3	CASSLEEGTDTQYF
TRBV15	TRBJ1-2	CATSRGTISNYGYTF
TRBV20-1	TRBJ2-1	CSARWLSHNEQFF
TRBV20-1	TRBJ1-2	CSARDLEGVLYGYTF
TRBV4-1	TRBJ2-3	CASSQGLTSGNTDTQYF
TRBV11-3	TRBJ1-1	CASSQQALVCAFF
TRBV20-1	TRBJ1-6	CSARPPSYNSPLHF
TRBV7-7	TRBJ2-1	CASSPGQGSANEQFF
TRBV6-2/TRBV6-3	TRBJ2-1	CASSIIAQGGEQFF
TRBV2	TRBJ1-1	CASSGQGARYIFF
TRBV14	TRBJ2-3	CASSQARNRGDTQYF
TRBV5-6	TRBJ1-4	CASNPSEKLFF